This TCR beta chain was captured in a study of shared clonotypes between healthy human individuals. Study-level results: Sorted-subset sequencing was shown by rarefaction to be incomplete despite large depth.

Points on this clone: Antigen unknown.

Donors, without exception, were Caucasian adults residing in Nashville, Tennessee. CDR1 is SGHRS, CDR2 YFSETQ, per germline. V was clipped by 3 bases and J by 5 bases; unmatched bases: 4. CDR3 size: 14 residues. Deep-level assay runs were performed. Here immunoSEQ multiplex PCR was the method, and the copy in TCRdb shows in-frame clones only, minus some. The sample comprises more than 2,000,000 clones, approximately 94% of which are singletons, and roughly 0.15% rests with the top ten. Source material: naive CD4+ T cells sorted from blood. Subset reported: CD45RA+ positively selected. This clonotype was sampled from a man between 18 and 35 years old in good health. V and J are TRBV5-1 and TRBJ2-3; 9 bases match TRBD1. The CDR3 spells CASSSGQGKDTQYF. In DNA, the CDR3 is TGCGCCAGCAGCTCCGGACAGGGGAAAGATACGCAGTATTTT.